One T cell receptor beta chain is described in this entry. This entry belongs to a study of CD8 T cells in Susac syndrome. Random hexamers were used to reverse transcribe the RNA input (roughly 0.5 to 1 ug). TCRdb reanalysed the immunoSEQ multiplex PCR reads using MiXCR and keeps one entry per CDR3 protein. The data show about 190,000 distinct CDR3 sequences, approximately 96% seen once. The CDR3 consists of 14 residues. V lost 1 base, J lost 3 bases, and 10 bases lay in between. CDR1 is LNHDA, CDR2 SQIVND, per germline (reference sequence). The genes are TRBV19 and TRBJ2-7; D possibly corresponds to TRBD1 (5 bases). This clonotype originated in a human donor with Susac syndrome. Sample: CD4+ T cells from PBMCs. Written as DNA, the CDR3 is TGTGCCAGTAGTATAGGAGACAGCTACTACGAGCAGTACTTC. Translated, it gives CASSIGDSYYEQYF. The whole variable domain, filled in from reference TRBV19 and TRBJ2-7, reads DGGITQSPKYLFRKEGQNVTLSCEQNLNHDAMYWYRQDPGQGLRLIYYSQIVNDFQKGDIAEGYSVSREKKESFPLTVTSAQKNPTAFYLCASSIGDSYYEQYFGPGTRLTVT.